This paragraph covers one T cell receptor beta chain sequence. In the original processing: Amplification of reference gene primers provided the estimated nucleated cell counts. Repertoires were generated with immunoSEQ multiplex PCR, while TCRdb's copy carries only in-frame clones and drops some. V, J and clone size were drawn from that table, and D and trimming were deduced from the DNA. The profile shows 100,000 to 140,000 clones, 89% of them singletons. V lost 10 bases, J lost 8 bases, and 11 bases stayed unmatched. Germline assignment: CDR1 ENHRY and CDR2 SYGVKD. The CDR3 runs to 13 residues. The data were obtained in a study of blood T cell repertoires in COVID-19. About the study: Researchers got acute and convalescent COVID-19 samples from the United States, Italy and Spain. Nucleic acid was either cDNA or gDNA, and it came from T cells, B-cell-depleted T cells, or PBMCs.

V is TRBV10-3 and J is TRBJ2-1, with TRBD2 matching over 7 bases. The specimen was peripheral blood. The clonotype originates from a man aged 35-49 years with active or convalescent COVID-19. The CDR3 nucleotides read TGTGCCACCACGCGGACTAGTATCCATGAGCAGTTCTTC. Its translation: CATTRTSIHEQFF.